These 16 T cell receptor beta chains share one sample of origin, sequenced in a study of regulatory T cells in long-lasting Graves disease. The time point here: newly diagnosed GD, antithyroid drugs for less than 3 months. The TCR library was prepared using RNA isolated from PBMCs. Building of the TCR beta libraries involved iRepertoire HTBI primers and Arm-PCR of CDR3 regions. In TCRdb, the multiplex PCR reads were re-called with MiXCR into one record per CDR3 protein. The sample contains more than 450,000 distinct CDR3 sequences, around 13% of which appear only once. This sample was also put to use in a study of T cells in Graves' hyperthyroidism and ophthalmopathy.

Here the sequenced sample was peripheral blood mononuclear cells (PBMCs), taken at new diagnosis, from a patient treated with antithyroid drugs. These receptors were collected from a young woman with Graves disease.

In its sample, this clonotype was seen many times. The chain couples TRBV5-5 to TRBJ1-1; D remains unclear. Looked up from germline, CDR1 is SGHKS and CDR2 is YYEKEE (reference sequence). CDR3 length: 14 residues. The V end was cut by 2 bases, the J end by 7 bases, with 15 bases between. The CDR3 nucleotides read TGTGCCAGCAGCTTTCGGGGTAGGACCCGTGAAGCTTTCTTT. It translates to CASSFRGRTREAFF.

This clonotype has a count of ten or more. This sequence joins TRBV20-1 and TRBJ2-7; D possibly matches TRBD1 or TRBD2 (5 bases each). Germline V gives CDR1 DFQATT, CDR2 SNEGSKA (reference sequence). CDR3 length: 12 amino acids. V dropped 0 bases and J dropped 5 bases, with 8 bases sitting between them. For the CDR3, the DNA is TGCAGTGCTAGAGAAAGGGGACACGAGCAGTACTTC. Its protein is CSARERGHEQYF.

The V and J genes are TRBV9 and TRBJ1-3, with 7 positions matching TRBD1. Germline-derived CDR1 and CDR2 are SGDLS and YYNGEE. This CDR3 has 15 amino acids. With 3 bases clipped from V and 4 bases from J, the junction kept 7 bases outside the gene matches. This CDR3 is CASSARDSLGNTIYF. In DNA, the CDR3 is TGTGCCAGCAGCGCTCGGGACAGCTTAGGAAACACCATATATTTT. The full variable domain, in which reference TRBV9 and TRBJ1-3 provide the parts outside the CDR3, is DSGVTQTPKHLITATGQRVTLRCSPRSGDLSVYWYQQSLDQGLQFLIQYYNGEERAKGNILERFSAQQFPDLHSELNLSSLELGDSALYFCASSARDSLGNTIYFGEGSWLTVV.

This clonotype was observed a few times. This chain joins TRBV4-2 and TRBJ2-7, with a tentative D call TRBD1 (6 bases). V lost 5 bases and J 0 bases, leaving 26 bases between the germline ends. CDR3 size: 19 residues. CDR1 and CDR2 from the germline V gene are LGHNA and YNFKEQ. CDR3 amino acids: CASSLEGGSAYSSSYEQYF. The CDR3 DNA follows: TGTGCCAGCAGCTTAGAAGGGGGTTCGGCTTATTCGAGCTCCTACGAGCAGTACTTC.

This clonotype was picked up many times. The chain recombines TRBV30 with TRBJ2-2; TRBD2 aligns across 7 bases. The CDR3 spans 15 residues. Looked up from germline, CDR1 is GTSNPN and CDR2 is SVGIG (reference sequence). The trim removed 3 bases at V and 4 bases at J, leaving 8 bases unmatched. The chain's CDR3 is CAWRTKRDATGELFF. The DNA of the CDR3 is TGTGCCTGGAGAACCAAGCGGGACGCCACCGGGGAGCTGTTTTTT.

The table lists this clonotype with a count of one. The chain carries TRBV5-1 and TRBJ1-6; tentative D call: TRBD1 (6 bases). This CDR3 has 17 residues. V was shortened by 5 bases and J by 9 bases, with 24 bases between the two germline ends. CDR1 and CDR2 (germline): SGHRS, YFSETQ. The CDR3 sequence: CASRSHFLDRGGSPLHF. CDR3 sequence (DNA): TGCGCCAGCAGATCCCATTTCTTGGATCGAGGGGGTTCACCCCTCCACTTT. The full variable domain, completed using reference TRBV5-1 and TRBJ1-6, is KAGVTQTPRYLIKTRGQQVTLSCSPISGHRSVSWYQQTPGQGLQFLFEYFSETQRNKGNFPGRFSGRQFSNSRSEMNVSTLELGDSALYLCASRSHFLDRGGSPLHFGNGTRLTVT.

A few counts support this clonotype. The chain uses TRBV5-6 and TRBJ1-3, with D uncertain. Germline CDR1 is SGHDT and CDR2 is YYEEEE. Trimming cost V 4 bases and J 0 bases, with 17 bases left between them. The CDR3 length is 17 residues. The CDR3 coding sequence is TGTGCCAGCAGCCAACTCTTAAATCGATACTCTGGAAACACCATATATTTT. Amino acids: CASSQLLNRYSGNTIYF.

The rearrangement links TRBV5-6 to TRBJ2-1, with TRBD1 identical over 8 bases. CDR3 length: 14 residues. Germline V gene sequence: CDR1 SGHDT, CDR2 YYEEEE. V shed 4 bases and J 10 bases; nucleotides not matched to a gene: 10. CDR3 sequence (DNA): TGTGCCAGCAGCGGCCGGACAGGGCCCTACGAGCAGTTCTTC. Protein: CASSGRTGPYEQFF.

This clonotype was picked up many times. J is TRBJ2-2 and V is TRBV30, with D possibly being TRBD2 (5 bases). Trimming stripped 2 bases from V and 0 bases from J, with 16 bases between. This CDR3 contains 17 residues. Germline V lookup: CDR1 GTSNPN, CDR2 SVGIG (reference sequence). The CDR3, as DNA: TGTGCCTGGAGTACCGGAGGATCCTTCGCGAACACCGGGGAGCTGTTTTTT. Residues: CAWSTGGSFANTGELFF.

The chain carries TRBV7-3 and TRBJ2-5; D is ambiguous. The germline CDR1 and CDR2 sequences are SGHTA and FQGTGA. V lost 5 bases, J lost 1 base, and 8 bases lay in between. The CDR3 covers 13 residues. The CDR3 DNA sequence: TGTGCCAGCAGCCGCAGCTTCCAAGAGACCCAGTACTTC. Translated, it gives CASSRSFQETQYF.

This clonotype occurred a few times. J is TRBJ1-5 and V is TRBV20-1; D gene unclear. The ends were cut back, 6 bases at V and 9 bases at J, with 15 bases in the middle. The CDR3 totals 12 residues. Germline lookup yields CDR1 DFQATT and CDR2 SNEGSKA (reference sequence). CDR3 sequence (DNA): TGCAGTGCCCACCGACCCATGGGGCCCCAGCATTTT. As protein: CSAHRPMGPQHF.

The sample holds many counts of this clonotype. The gene calls are TRBV5-5 and TRBJ1-1, with D maybe TRBD1 (6 bases). Trimming stripped 4 bases from V and 1 base from J, with 11 bases between. This CDR3 comprises 14 residues. Germline CDR1 is SGHKS and CDR2 is YYEKEE (reference sequence). This CDR3 reads CASSEGVWNTEAFF. The CDR3 bases are TGTGCCAGCAGCGAGGGGGTATGGAACACTGAAGCTTTCTTT.

Ten or more counts support this clonotype. The chain is built from TRBV6-2 or TRBV6-3 and TRBJ2-1; D possibly corresponds to TRBD2 (6 bases). V lost 6 bases and J lost 4, with 13 bases in between. Germline values: CDR1 MNHEY, CDR2 SVGEGT. The CDR3 extends over 14 amino acids. CDR3 region: CASSPSSVYNEQFF. The CDR3 DNA sequence: TGTGCCAGCAGCCCCTCTAGCGTGTACAATGAGCAGTTCTTC.

Only a few counts were recorded for this clonotype. CDR3 in amino acids: CASSQDPLAGRSGELFF. CDR3 sequence (DNA): TGCGCCAGCAGCCAAGATCCTTTAGCCGGGAGGAGCGGGGAGCTGTTTTTT. The genes are TRBV4-3 and TRBJ2-2; TRBD2 matches at 7 bases. The CDR3 runs to 17 residues. Germline-derived CDR1 and CDR2 are LGHNA and YSLEER. J gave up 7 bases and V 0 bases, and 11 bases lay outside the gene matches.

This clonotype has ten or more counts. J is TRBJ2-3 and V is TRBV20-1; the D gene is possibly TRBD1 (6 bases). The V end was cut by 0 bases, the J end by 4 bases, with 17 bases between. The CDR3 is made up of 16 amino acids. Germline V gene sequence: CDR1 DFQATT, CDR2 SNEGSKA (reference sequence). CDR3 residues: CSARDIGQGKADTQYF. The CDR3 DNA is TGCAGTGCTAGAGATATAGGGCAGGGGAAGGCAGATACGCAGTATTTT.

This clonotype was counted many times. J is TRBJ1-3 and V is TRBV7-2; 8 bases are shared with TRBD1. CDR1 and CDR2 (germline): SGHTA, FQGNSA. This CDR3 contains 16 residues. J gave up 0 bases and V 5 bases, and 6 bases lay outside the gene matches. This chain's CDR3 is CASSPGQALSGNTIYF. Here the CDR3 DNA reads TGTGCCAGCAGCCCGGGACAGGCGCTCTCTGGAAACACCATATATTTT.